The 7 T cell receptor beta chains listed next were all sequenced from one sample in a study of blood T cell repertoires in COVID-19 (dated by TCRdb to about 2020). Libraries were built with the immunoSEQ multiplex PCR assay. TCRdb took over this immuneACCESS table, retaining in-frame rearrangements with V and J assigned. Such tables are incomplete; in checked studies, under half of the missing clones stem from an unresolved V gene, and the remainder is unexplained. The sample table lists 350,000 to 450,000 clones, approximately 86% of them with a count of one. About 7% of the sample is taken by the ten largest. The material sequenced was peripheral blood. Receptors originate from a woman aged 60-75 years with COVID-19, enrolled during active disease.

The rearrangement joins TRBV9 to TRBJ2-3; the match to TRBD2 covers 9 bases. CDR3 length: 16 residues. Germline CDR1 SGDLS, CDR2 YYNGEE. The V segment lost 1 base and the J segment 4 bases; nucleotides outside the gene matches: 7. The CDR3 protein is CASSVLAGAFPDTQYF. The CDR3 DNA follows: TGTGCCAGCAGCGTATTAGCGGGGGCGTTTCCAGATACGCAGTATTTT.

The gene calls are TRBV5-1 and TRBJ2-3; TRBD2 agrees at 9 bases. The junction had 6 bases not matched to a gene; V was cut back by 0 bases and J by 7 bases. Looked up from germline, CDR1 is SGHRS and CDR2 is YFSETQ. CDR3 length equals 15 residues. The CDR3 loop reads CASSLESGGRHTQYF. Written as DNA, the CDR3 is TGCGCCAGCAGCTTGGAAAGCGGGGGGCGACATACGCAGTATTTT.

The chain is built from TRBV7-9 and TRBJ2-2, with 10 bases fitting TRBD1. This CDR3 has 16 amino acids. CDR1 is SEHNR and CDR2 is FQNEAQ in the germline V gene (reference sequence). J gave up 6 bases and V 1 base, and 5 bases lay outside the gene matches. The CDR3 protein is CASSLGTGGISGELFF. The DNA for the CDR3 is TGTGCCAGCAGCTTAGGGACAGGGGGTATCTCCGGGGAGCTGTTTTTT.

This clone was counted a few times. The chain recombines TRBV27 with TRBJ2-1; TRBD2 matches at 7 bases. This CDR3 contains 14 residues. V shed 6 bases and J 2 bases; nucleotides not matched to a gene: 4. CDR1 is MNHEY, CDR2 SMNVEV, per germline (reference sequence). This CDR3 reads CASSPGTTYNEQFF. The CDR3 DNA reads TGTGCCAGCAGCCCCGGGACTACCTACAATGAGCAGTTCTTC.

The V gene is TRBV10-2, the J gene TRBJ1-5; tentative D call: TRBD1 (6 bases). The CDR3 totals 15 residues. From germline, CDR1 is WSHSY and CDR2 SAAADI. V lost 0 bases and J lost 6, with 12 bases in between. CDR3 DNA: TGCGCCAGCAGTGAGTCAGGGGGGGTAAGTCAGCCCCAGCATTTT. This translates into CASSESGGVSQPQHF.

The rearrangement uses TRBV15 and TRBJ2-7, with a weak D call TRBD2 (6 bases). This CDR3 is built from 15 residues. The germline CDR1 and CDR2 sequences are LNHNV and YYDKDF (reference sequence). V lost 1 base, J lost 0 bases, and 10 bases lay in between. In DNA form, the CDR3 reads TGTGCCACCAGCAGAGTGGGAGGTGACTCCTACGAGCAGTACTTC. Protein: CATSRVGGDSYEQYF.

This clone has only one observation. The chain has TRBV11-3 and TRBJ2-5, with 12 bases fitting TRBD2. V gave up 4 bases and J gave up 4 bases; unmatched junction bases: 1. Germline V CDR1 and CDR2: SGHNT, YENEEA. The CDR3 totals 14 residues. The CDR3 is CASSWGLAGETQYF. The CDR3 coding sequence is TGTGCCAGCAGCTGGGGACTAGCGGGAGAGACCCAGTACTTC.